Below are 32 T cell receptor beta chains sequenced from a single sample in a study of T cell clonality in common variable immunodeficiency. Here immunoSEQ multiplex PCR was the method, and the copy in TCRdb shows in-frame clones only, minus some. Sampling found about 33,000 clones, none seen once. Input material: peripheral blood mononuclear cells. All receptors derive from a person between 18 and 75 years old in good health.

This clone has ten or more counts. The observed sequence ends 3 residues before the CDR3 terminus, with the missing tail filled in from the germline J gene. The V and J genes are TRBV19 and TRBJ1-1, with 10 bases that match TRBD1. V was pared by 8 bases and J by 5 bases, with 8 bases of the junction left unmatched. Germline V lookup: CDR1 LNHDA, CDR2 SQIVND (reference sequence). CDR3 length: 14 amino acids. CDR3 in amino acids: CASSGTGVRTEAFF. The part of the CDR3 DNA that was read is TGTGCCAGTTCTGGGACAGGGGTTCGGACTGAA.

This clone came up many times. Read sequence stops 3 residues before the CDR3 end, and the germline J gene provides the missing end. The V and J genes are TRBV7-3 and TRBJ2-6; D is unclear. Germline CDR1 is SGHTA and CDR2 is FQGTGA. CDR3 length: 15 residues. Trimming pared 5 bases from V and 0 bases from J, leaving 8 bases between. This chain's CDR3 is CASSASPSGANVLTF. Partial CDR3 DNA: TGTGCCAGCAGCGCTAGTCCCTCTGGGGCCAACGTC. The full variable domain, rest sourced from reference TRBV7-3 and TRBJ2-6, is GAGVSQTPSNKVTEKGKYVELRCDPISGHTALYWYRQSLGQGPEFLIYFQGTGAADDSGLPNDRFFAVRPEGSVSTLKIQRTERGDSAVYLCASSASPSGANVLTFGAGSRLTVL.

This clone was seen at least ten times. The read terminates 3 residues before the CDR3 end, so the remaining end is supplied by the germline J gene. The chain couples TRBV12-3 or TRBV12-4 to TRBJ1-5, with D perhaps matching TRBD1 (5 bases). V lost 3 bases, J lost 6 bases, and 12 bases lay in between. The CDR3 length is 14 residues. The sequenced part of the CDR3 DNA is TGTGCCAGCAGTTTTCTTAGGGGAGGTCAGCCC. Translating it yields CASSFLRGGQP. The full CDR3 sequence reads CASSFLRGGQPQHF.

CDR3: CASSFQGEGNQPQYF. CDR3 DNA, as far as it was read: TGTGCCAGCAGCTTTCAGGGGGAGGGCAATCAGCCG. The V and J genes are TRBV7-9 and TRBJ2-3; D might be TRBD1 or TRBD2, each matching 7 bases. The read ends 3 residues before the CDR3 terminus; that terminus is restored from the germline J gene. CDR1 and CDR2 (germline): SEHNR, FQNEAQ (reference sequence). There are 15 residues in the CDR3.

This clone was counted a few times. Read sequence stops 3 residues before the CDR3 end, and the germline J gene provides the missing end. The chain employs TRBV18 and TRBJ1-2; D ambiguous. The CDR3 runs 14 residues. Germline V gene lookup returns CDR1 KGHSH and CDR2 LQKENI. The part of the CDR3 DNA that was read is TGTGCCAGCTCACCGGGCAACACTGCGGGAGCT. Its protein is CASSPGNTAGA. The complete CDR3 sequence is CASSPGNTAGAYTF. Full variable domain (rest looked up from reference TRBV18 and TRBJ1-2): NAGVMQNPRHLVRRRGQEARLRCSPMKGHSHVYWYRQLPEEGLKFMVYLQKENIIDESGMPKERFSAEFPKEGPSILRIQQVVRGDSAAYFCASSPGNTAGAYTFGSGTRLTVV.

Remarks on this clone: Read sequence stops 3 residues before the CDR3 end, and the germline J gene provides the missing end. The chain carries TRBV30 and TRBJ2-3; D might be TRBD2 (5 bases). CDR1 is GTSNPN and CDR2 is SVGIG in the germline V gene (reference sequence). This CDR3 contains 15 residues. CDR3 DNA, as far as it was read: TGTGCCTGGAGTAGGGCGGGCGACGTTGGAGAGACG. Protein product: CAWSRAGDVGET. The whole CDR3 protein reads CAWSRAGDVGETQYF.

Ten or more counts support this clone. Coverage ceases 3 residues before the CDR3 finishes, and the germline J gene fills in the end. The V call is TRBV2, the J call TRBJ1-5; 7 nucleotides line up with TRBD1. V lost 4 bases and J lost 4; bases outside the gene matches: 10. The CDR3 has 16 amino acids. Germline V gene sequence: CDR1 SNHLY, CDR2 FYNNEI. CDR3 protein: CASSGGQRRENQPQHF. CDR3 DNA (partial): TGTGCCAGCAGTGGGGGACAGAGGAGAGAAAATCAGCCC.

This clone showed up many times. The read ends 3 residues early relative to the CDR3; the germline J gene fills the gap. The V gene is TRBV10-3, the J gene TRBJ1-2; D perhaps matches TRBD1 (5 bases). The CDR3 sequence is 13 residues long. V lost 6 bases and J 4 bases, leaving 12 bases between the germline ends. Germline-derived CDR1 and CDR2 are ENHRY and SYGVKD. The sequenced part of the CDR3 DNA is TGTGCCATCAGCGCCGAGGGGATCTATGGC. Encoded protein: CAISAEGIYG. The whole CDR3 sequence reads CAISAEGIYGYTF.

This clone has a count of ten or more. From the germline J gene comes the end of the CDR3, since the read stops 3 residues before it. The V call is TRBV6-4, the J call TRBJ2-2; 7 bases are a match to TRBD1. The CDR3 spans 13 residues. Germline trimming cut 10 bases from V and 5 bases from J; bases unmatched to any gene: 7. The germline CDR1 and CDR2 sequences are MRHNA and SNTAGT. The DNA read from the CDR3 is TGTGCCACTAGGACAGGTGATACCGGGGAG. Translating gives CATRTGDTGE. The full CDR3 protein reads CATRTGDTGELFF.

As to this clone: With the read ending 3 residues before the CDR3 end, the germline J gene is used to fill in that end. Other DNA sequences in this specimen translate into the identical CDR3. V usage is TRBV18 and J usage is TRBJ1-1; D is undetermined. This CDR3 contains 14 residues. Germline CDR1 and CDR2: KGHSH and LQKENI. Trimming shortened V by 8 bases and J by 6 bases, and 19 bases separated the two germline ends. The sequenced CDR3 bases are TGTGCCAGCGCAAGGGCCTCCAGCGGGGCTGAA. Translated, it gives CASARASSGAE. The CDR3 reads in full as CASARASSGAEAFF.

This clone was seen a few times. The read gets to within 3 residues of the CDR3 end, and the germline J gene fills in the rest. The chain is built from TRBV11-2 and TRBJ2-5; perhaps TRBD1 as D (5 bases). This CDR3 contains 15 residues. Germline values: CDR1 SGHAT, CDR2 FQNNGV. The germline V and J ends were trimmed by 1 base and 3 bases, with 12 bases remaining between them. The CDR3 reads CASSLGLLTEETQYF. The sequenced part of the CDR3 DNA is TGTGCCAGCAGCTTAGGGCTCCTGACAGAAGAGACC.

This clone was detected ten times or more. The DNA read from the CDR3 is TGTGCCTGGAGCCCCGGGGGGGGCGGTTACTCTGGC. It specifies CAWSPGGGGYSG. The CDR3, in full, reads CAWSPGGGGYSGYTF. The rearrangement uses TRBV30 and TRBJ1-2; D perhaps matches TRBD1 (6 bases). The sequence runs out 3 residues before the end of the CDR3; the remainder is reconstructed from the germline J gene. Germline V gene sequence: CDR1 GTSNPN, CDR2 SVGIG (reference sequence). The germline V and J ends were trimmed by 3 bases and 7 bases, with 21 bases remaining between them. This CDR3 has 15 amino acids.

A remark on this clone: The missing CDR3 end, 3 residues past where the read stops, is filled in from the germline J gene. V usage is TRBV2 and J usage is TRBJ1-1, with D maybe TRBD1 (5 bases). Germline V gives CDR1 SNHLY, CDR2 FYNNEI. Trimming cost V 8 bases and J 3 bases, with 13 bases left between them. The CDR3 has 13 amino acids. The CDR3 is CASVEQADTEAFF. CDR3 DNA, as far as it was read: TGTGCCAGCGTAGAACAGGCAGACACTGAA.

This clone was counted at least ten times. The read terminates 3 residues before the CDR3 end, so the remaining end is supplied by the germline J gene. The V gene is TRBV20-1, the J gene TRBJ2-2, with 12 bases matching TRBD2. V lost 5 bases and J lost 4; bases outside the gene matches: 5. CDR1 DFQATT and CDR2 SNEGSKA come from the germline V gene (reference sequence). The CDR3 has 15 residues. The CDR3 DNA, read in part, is TGCAGTGCTGCCGGACTAGCGGGAATCACCGGGGAG. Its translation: CSAAGLAGITGE. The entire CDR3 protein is CSAAGLAGITGELFF.

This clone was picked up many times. The sequenced CDR3 bases are TGTGCCAGCAAAGGGGACACCGCCGCCGAGACC. It specifies CASKGDTAAET. The CDR3 in full is CASKGDTAAETQYF. The rearrangement uses TRBV2 and TRBJ2-5, with D possibly TRBD1 on 6 matching bases. The read halts 3 residues ahead of the CDR3 end, with the missing end drawn from the germline J gene. Per the germline V gene, CDR1 is SNHLY and CDR2 is FYNNEI. V lost 7 bases and J lost 5, with 17 bases in between. The CDR3 sequence is 14 residues long.

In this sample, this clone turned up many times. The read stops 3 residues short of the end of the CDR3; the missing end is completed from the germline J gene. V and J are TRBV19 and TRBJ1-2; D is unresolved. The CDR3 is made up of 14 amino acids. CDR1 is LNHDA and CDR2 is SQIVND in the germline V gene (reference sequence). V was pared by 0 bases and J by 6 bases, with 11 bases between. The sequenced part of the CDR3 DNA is TGTGCCAGTAGTATAGATCCAAGTGGGCATGGC. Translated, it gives CASSIDPSGHG. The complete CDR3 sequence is CASSIDPSGHGYTF.

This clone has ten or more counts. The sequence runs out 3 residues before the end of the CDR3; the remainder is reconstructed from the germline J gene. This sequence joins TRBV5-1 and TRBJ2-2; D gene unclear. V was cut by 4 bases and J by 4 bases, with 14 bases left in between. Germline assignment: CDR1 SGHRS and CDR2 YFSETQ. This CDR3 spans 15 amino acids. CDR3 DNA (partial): TGCGCCAGCAGCCTTCTGAGTGATAGCACCGGGGAG. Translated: CASSLLSDSTGE. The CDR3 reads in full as CASSLLSDSTGELFF.

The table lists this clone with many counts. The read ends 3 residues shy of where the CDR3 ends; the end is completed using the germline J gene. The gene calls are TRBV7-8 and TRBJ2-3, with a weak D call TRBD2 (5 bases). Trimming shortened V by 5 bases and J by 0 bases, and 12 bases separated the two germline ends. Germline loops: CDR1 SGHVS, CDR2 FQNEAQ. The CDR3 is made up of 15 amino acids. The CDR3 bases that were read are TGTGCCAGCAGCCCCCGGCGGGTTAGCACAGATACG. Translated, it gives CASSPRRVSTDT. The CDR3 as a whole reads CASSPRRVSTDTQYF.

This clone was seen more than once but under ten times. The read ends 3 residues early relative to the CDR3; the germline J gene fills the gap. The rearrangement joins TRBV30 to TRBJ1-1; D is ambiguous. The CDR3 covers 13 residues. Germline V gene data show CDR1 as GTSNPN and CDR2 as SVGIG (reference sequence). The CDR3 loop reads CAWSVPGYYGAFF. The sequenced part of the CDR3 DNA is TGTGCCTGGAGTGTCCCCGGGTACTATGGC.

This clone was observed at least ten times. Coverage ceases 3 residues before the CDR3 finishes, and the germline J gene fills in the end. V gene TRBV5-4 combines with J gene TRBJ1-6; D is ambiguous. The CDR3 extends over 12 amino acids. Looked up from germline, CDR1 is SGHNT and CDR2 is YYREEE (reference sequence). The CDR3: CASSDHSLPLHF. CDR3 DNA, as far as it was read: TGTGCCAGCAGCGACCACAGCTTGCCC.

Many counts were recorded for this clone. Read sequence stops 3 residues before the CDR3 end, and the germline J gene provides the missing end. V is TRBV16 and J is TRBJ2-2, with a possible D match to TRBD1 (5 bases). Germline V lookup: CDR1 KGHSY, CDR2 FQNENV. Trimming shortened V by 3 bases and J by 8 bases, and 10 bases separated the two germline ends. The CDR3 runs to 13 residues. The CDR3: CASSHFWTGELFF. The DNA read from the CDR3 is TGTGCCAGCAGCCACTTCTGGACAGGGGAG. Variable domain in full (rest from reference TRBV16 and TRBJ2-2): GEEVAQTPKHLVRGEGQKAKLYCAPIKGHSYVFWYQQVLKNEFKFLISFQNENVFDETGMPKERFSAKCLPNSPCSLEIQATKLEDSAVYFCASSHFWTGELFFGEGSRLTVL.

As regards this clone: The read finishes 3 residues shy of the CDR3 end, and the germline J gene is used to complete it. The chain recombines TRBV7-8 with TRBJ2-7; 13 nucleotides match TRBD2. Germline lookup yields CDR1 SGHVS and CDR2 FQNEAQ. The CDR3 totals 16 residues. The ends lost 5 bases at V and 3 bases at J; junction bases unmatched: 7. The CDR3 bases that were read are TGTGCCAGCAGCCCCTGGCGACTAGCGGGAGGCTACGAG. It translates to CASSPWRLAGGYE. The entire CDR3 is CASSPWRLAGGYEQYF. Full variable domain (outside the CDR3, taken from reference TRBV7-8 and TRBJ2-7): GAGVSQSPRYKVAKRGQDVALRCDPISGHVSLFWYQQALGQGPEFLTYFQNEAQLDKSGLPSDRFFAERPEGSVSTLKIQRTQQEDSAVYLCASSPWRLAGGYEQYFGPGTRLTVT.

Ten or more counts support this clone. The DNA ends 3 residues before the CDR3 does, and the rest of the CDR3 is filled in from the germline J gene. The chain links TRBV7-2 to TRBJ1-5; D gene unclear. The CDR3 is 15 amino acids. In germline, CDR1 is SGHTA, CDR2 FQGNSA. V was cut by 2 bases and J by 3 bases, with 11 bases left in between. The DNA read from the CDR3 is TGTGCCAGCAGCTTATCGAACGGTTACAATCAGCCC. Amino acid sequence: CASSLSNGYNQP. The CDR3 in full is CASSLSNGYNQPQHF.

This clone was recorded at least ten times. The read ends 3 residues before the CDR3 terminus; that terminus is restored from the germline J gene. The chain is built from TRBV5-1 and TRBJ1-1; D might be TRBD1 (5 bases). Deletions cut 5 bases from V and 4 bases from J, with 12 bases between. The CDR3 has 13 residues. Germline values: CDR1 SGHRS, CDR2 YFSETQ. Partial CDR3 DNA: TGCGCCAGCAGTTACCAGGGCGGCACTGAA. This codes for CASSYQGGTE. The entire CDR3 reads CASSYQGGTEAFF. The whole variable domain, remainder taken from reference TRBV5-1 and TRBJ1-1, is KAGVTQTPRYLIKTRGQQVTLSCSPISGHRSVSWYQQTPGQGLQFLFEYFSETQRNKGNFPGRFSGRQFSNSRSEMNVSTLELGDSALYLCASSYQGGTEAFFGQGTRLTVV.

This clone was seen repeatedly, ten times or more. CDR3: CASSVGQLGEAFF. The covered CDR3 bases are TGTGCCAGTAGTGTAGGACAGCTCGGTGAA. This chain links TRBV19 with TRBJ1-1, with TRBD1 as a possible D gene (6 bases). The CDR3 extends 3 residues past the end of the read, so its final part is completed from the germline J gene. The CDR3 sequence is 13 residues long. The ends were cut back, 5 bases at V and 7 bases at J, with 14 bases in the middle. CDR1 LNHDA and CDR2 SQIVND come from the germline V gene (reference sequence).

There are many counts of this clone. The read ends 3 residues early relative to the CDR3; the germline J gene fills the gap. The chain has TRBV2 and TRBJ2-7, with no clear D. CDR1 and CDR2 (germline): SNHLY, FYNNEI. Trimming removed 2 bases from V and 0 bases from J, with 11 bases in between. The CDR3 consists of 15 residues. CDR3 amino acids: CASSETAISSYEQYF. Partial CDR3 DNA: TGTGCCAGCAGTGAAACTGCCATTAGCTCCTACGAG. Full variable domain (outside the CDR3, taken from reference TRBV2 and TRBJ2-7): EPEVTQTPSHQVTQMGQEVILRCVPISNHLYFYWYRQILGQKVEFLVSFYNNEISEKSEIFDDQFSVERPDGSNFTLKIRSTKLEDSAMYFCASSETAISSYEQYFGPGTRLTVT.

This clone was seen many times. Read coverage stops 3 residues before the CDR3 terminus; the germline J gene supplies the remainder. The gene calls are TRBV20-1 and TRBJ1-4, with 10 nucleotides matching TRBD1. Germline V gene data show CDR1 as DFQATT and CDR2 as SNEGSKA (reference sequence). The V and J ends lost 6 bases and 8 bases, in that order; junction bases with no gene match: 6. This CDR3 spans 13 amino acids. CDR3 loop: CSAIGTGVEKLFF. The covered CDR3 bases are TGCAGTGCAATCGGGACAGGGGTCGAAAAA.

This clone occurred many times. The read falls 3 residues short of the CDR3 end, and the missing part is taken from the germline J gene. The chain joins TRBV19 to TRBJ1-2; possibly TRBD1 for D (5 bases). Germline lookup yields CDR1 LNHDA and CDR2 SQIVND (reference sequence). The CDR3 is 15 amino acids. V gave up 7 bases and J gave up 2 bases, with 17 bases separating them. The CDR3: CASIPDRNRNYGYTF. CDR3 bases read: TGTGCCAGTATTCCAGACAGAAATCGGAACTATGGC. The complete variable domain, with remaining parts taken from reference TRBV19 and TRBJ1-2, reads DGGITQSPKYLFRKEGQNVTLSCEQNLNHDAMYWYRQDPGQGLRLIYYSQIVNDFQKGDIAEGYSVSREKKESFPLTVTSAQKNPTAFYLCASIPDRNRNYGYTFGSGTRLTVV.

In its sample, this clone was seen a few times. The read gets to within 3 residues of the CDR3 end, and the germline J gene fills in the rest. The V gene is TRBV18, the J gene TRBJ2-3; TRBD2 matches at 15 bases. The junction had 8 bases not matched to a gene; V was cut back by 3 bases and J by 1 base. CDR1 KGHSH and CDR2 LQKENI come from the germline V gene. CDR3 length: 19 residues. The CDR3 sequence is CASSPPGLAGGRGTDTQYF. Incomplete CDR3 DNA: TGTGCCAGCTCACCTCCGGGACTAGCGGGAGGCCGGGGCACAGATACG.

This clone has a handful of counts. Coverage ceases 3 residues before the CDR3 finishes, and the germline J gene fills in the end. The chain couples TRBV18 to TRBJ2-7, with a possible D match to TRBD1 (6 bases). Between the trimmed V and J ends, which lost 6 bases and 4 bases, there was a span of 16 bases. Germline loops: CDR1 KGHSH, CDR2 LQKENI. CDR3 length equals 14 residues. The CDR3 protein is CASSNTGTTYEQYF. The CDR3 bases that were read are TGTGCCAGCTCGAATACCGGGACAACTTACGAG.

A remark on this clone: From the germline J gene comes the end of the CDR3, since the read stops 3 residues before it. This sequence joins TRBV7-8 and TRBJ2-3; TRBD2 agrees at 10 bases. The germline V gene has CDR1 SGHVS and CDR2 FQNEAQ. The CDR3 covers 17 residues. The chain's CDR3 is CASSSVWASGSGETQYF. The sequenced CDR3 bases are TGTGCCAGCAGCTCCGTTTGGGCTAGCGGGAGTGGAGAGACG. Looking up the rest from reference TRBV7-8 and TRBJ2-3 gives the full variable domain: GAGVSQSPRYKVAKRGQDVALRCDPISGHVSLFWYQQALGQGPEFLTYFQNEAQLDKSGLPSDRFFAERPEGSVSTLKIQRTQQEDSAVYLCASSSVWASGSGETQYFGPGTRLTVL.

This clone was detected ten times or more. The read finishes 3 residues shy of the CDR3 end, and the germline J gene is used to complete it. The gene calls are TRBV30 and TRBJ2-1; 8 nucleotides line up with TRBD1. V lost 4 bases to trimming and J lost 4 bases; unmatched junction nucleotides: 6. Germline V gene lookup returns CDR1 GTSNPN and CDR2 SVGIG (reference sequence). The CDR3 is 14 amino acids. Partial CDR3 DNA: TGTGCCTGGACCCCGGGACAGGTGTACAATGAG. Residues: CAWTPGQVYNE. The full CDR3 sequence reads CAWTPGQVYNEQFF.